The rows below give T cell receptor beta chains drawn from one sample of a study of blood T cells in healthy people across ages. TCRdb passed the 5' RACE reads through MiXCR, listing each CDR3 protein once. This table holds approximately 730,000 distinct CDR3 sequences, about 53% found once. Material: blood. Every receptor here comes from an older man in good health. The CDR3 runs from the conserved cysteine through the conserved F or W. Clone size is shown for a subset of rows, as once, few, many or a class of expanded clone.

cdr3_aa,j_call,clone_size,v_call
CASSPSDGSTDTQYF,TRBJ2-3,NA,TRBV7-6
CASSYSRGSGRLTPYNEQFF,TRBJ2-1,few,TRBV6-5
CASSTDWDCGGNQPQHF,TRBJ1-5,NA,TRBV7-8
CASQRTDRDNSPLHF,TRBJ1-6,few,TRBV21-1
CASSVPSGTSGSYNEQFF,TRBJ2-1,NA,TRBV6-1
CASTPGPGGYTF,TRBJ1-2,NA,TRBV12-3/TRBV12-4
CASSLRDKREQYF,TRBJ2-5,NA,TRBV5-8
CASSRSGGETQYF,TRBJ2-5,few,TRBV2
CSARPGLSTDTRYF,TRBJ2-3,NA,TRBV20-1
CASTPRGEVAKNIQYF,TRBJ2-4,NA,TRBV27
CASSSASGYGQYF,TRBJ2-5,NA,TRBV7-9
CSAARGSNEQFF,TRBJ2-1,many,TRBV20-1
CASTVIRGGYEQYF,TRBJ2-7,NA,TRBV2
CSAPSSGQGASSYGYTF,TRBJ1-2,NA,TRBV20-1
CASSQGRLAGGRGEQYF,TRBJ2-4,few,TRBV3-1